This section outlines one T cell receptor beta chain sequence together with its context. What it binds is unknown. The data were taken from a study of shared clonotypes between healthy human individuals. The wider study: Three CD4 naive, three CD4 memory, two CD8 naive and one CD8 memory plate were used per donor. General study findings and limits: The generation probabilities recorded for non-shared clonotypes fell below those of clonotypes shared by all four donors. Sequencing depth was predicted to influence how clonotypes are shared among donors.

CD45RO negativity and positive selection for CCR7 defined naive CD8 cells, a population that excluded terminally differentiated effector memory CD45RA+ cells. Measured with immunoSEQ multiplex PCR; TCRdb has only the in-frame clones, and not every one. Of 500,000 to 700,000 clones listed, about 95% were seen once; the top ten hold 0.11%. This CDR3 is built from 16 residues. From germline, CDR1 is MNHNS and CDR2 SASEGT. V dropped 2 bases and J dropped 9; count of bases not matched to a gene: 6. The TCR was taken from a woman in her 30s in good health. This chain joins TRBV6-1 and TRBJ2-1; 14 bases fit TRBD2. The sample taken for sequencing was naive CD8+ T cells sorted from blood. In DNA, the CDR3 is TGTGCCAGCAGTGAACCAGGGACTAGCGGGAGCGGTGAGCAGTTCTTC. The encoded protein is CASSEPGTSGSGEQFF.